This TCR beta chain was obtained from a study of cytomegalovirus exposure and HLA in healthy donors. In regard to this clone: Its antigen remains unknown.

Study results and limitations: Presence/absence analyses treated sequencing depth as roughly uniform across donors.

With 60 Vbeta and 13 Jbeta primers, the PCR was carried out. Libraries were prepared by immunoSEQ multiplex PCR; TCRdb keeps only in-frame clonotypes and omits some of them. The listing contains 80,000 to 95,000 clones. CDR3 length equals 16 residues. Per the germline V gene, CDR1 is LNHNV and CDR2 is YYDKDF (reference sequence). V lost 3 bases to trimming and J lost 9 bases; unmatched junction nucleotides: 14. The sample comprised PBMCs. The receptor was derived from a woman under 40 in good health and CMV-seronegative. The rearrangement links TRBV15 to TRBJ2-4, with 7 bases fitting TRBD1. The CDR3 DNA sequence: TGTGCCACCAGCAGGGACCTCGGGCAGGGGGAGAGCATTCAGTACTTC. Protein product: CATSRDLGQGESIQYF.